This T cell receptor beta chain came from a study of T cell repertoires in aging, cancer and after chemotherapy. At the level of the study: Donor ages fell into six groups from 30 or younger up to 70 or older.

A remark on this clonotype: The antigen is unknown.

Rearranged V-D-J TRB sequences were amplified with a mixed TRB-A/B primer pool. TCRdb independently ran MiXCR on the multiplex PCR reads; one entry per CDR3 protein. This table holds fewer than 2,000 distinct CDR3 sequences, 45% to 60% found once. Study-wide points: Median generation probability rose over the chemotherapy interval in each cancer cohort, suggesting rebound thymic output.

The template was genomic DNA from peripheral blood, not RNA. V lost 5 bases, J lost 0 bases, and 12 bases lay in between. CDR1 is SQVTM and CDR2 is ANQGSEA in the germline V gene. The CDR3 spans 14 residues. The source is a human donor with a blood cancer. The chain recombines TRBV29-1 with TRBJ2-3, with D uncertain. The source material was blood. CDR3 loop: CSVLRTDSTDTQYF. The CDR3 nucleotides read TGCAGCGTTCTCAGGACGGATAGCACAGATACGCAGTATTTT.